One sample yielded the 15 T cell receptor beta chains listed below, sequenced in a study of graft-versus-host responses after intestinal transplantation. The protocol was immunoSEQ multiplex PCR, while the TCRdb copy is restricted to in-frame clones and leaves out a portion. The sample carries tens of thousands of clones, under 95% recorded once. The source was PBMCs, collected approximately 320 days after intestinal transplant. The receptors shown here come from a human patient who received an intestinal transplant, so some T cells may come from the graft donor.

The CDR3 coding sequence is TGCGCCAGCAGCCAAGGGGGGGCACCCCGTTTGGTCTTGAGGGACAATGAGCAGTTCTTC. It yields the protein CASSQGGAPRLVLRDNEQFF. The chain joins TRBV4-1 to TRBJ2-1, with D perhaps matching TRBD1 or TRBD2 (6 bases each). Trimming cost V 1 base and J 5 bases, with 27 bases left between them. There are 20 residues in the CDR3. Germline-derived CDR1 and CDR2 are MGHRA and YSYEKL.

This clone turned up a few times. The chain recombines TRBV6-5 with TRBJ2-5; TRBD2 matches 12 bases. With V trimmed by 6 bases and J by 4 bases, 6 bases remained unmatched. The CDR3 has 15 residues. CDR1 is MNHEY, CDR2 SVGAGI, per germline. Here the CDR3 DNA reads TGTGCCAGCAGATCTCTAGCGGGGGGGCGAGAGACCCAGTACTTC. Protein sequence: CASRSLAGGRETQYF.

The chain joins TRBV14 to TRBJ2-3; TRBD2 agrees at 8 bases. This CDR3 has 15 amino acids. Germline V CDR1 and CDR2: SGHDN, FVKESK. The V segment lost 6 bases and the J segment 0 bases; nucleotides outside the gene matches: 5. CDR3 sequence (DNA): TGTGCCAGCAGGCCCACTAGCGGAAGCACAGATACGCAGTATTTT. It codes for CASRPTSGSTDTQYF. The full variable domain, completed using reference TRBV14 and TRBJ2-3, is EAGVTQFPSHSVIEKGQTVTLRCDPISGHDNLYWYRRVMGKEIKFLLHFVKESKQDESGMPNNRFLAERTGGTYSTLKVQPAELEDSGVYFCASRPTSGSTDTQYFGPGTRLTVL.

CDR3 region: CATSRTTGTYEQYF. The CDR3 DNA reads as TGTGCCACCAGCCGTACGACAGGGACCTACGAGCAGTACTTC. This chain links TRBV15 with TRBJ2-7; 7 positions match TRBD1. Per the germline V gene, CDR1 is LNHNV and CDR2 is YYDKDF (reference sequence). The junction had 6 bases not matched to a gene; V was cut back by 5 bases and J by 2 bases. This CDR3 has 14 amino acids.

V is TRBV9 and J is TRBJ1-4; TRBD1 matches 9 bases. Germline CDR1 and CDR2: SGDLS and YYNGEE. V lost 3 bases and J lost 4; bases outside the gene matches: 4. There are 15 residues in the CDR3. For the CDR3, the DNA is TGTGCCAGCAGCGCCCCGGGACAGGGTAATGAAAAACTGTTTTTT. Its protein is CASSAPGQGNEKLFF.

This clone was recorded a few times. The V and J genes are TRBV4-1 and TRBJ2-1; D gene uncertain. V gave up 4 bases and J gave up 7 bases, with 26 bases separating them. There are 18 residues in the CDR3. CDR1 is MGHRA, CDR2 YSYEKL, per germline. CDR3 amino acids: CASSPEVGRLGLANEQFF. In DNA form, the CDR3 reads TGCGCCAGCAGCCCCGAGGTGGGTCGTCTGGGTTTGGCAAATGAGCAGTTCTTC.

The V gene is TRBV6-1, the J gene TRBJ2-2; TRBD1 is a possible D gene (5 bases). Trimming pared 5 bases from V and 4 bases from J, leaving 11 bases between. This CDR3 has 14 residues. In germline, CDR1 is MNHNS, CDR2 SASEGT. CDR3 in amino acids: CASSRTGPTGELFF. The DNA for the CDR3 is TGTGCCAGCAGTCGCACAGGCCCCACCGGGGAGCTGTTTTTT.

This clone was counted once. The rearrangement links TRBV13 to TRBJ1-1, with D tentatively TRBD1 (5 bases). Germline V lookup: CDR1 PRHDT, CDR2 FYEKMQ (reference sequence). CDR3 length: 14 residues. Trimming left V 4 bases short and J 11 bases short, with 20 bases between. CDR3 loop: CASSSGAGGVGAFF. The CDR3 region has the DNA TGTGCCAGCAGCTCCGGGGCGGGAGGAGTAGGGGCTTTCTTT. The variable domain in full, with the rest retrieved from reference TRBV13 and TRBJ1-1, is AAGVIQSPRHLIKEKRETATLKCYPIPRHDTVYWYQQGPGQDPQFLISFYEKMQSDKGSIPDRFSAQQFSDYHSELNMSSLELGDSALYFCASSSGAGGVGAFFGQGTRLTVV.

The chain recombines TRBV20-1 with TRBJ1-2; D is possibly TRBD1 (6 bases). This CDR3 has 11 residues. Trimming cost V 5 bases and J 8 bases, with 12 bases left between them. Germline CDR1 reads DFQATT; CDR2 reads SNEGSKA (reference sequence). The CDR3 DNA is TGCAGTGCTGGCAGGGGCGCAGGCTACACCTTC. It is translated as CSAGRGAGYTF.

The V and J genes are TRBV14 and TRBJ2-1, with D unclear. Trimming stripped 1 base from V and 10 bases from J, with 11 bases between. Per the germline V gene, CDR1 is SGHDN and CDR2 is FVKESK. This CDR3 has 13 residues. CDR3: CASSQASRVEQFF. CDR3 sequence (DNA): TGTGCCAGCAGCCAAGCTTCGCGTGTGGAGCAGTTCTTC.

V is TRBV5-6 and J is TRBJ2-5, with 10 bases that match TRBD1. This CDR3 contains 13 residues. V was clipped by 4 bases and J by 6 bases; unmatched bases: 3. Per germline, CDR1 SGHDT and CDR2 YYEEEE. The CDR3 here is CASSQTGGKTQYF. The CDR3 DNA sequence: TGTGCCAGCAGCCAGACAGGGGGCAAGACCCAGTACTTC. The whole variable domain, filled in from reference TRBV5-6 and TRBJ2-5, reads DAGVTQSPTHLIKTRGQQVTLRCSPKSGHDTVSWYQQALGQGPQFIFQYYEEEERQRGNFPDRFSGHQFPNYSSELNVNALLLGDSALYLCASSQTGGKTQYFGPGTRLLVL.

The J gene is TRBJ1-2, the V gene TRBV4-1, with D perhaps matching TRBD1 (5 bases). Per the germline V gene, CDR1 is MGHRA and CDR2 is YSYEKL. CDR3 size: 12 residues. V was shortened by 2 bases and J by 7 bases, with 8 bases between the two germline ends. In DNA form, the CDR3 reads TGCGCCAGCAGCCAACAGGGTAGTGGCTACACCTTC. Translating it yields CASSQQGSGYTF.

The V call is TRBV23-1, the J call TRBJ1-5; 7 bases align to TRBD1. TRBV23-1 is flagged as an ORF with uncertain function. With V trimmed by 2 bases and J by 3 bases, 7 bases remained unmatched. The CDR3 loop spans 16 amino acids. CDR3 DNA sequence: TGCGCCAGCAGTCAAGACAGGGCCCTGTACAATCAGCCCCAGCATTTT. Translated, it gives CASSQDRALYNQPQHF.

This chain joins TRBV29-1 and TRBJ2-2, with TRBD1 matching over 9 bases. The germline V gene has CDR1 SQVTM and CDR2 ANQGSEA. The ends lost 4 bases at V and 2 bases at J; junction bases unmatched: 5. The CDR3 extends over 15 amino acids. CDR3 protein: CSVAGTGYNTGELFF. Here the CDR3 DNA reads TGCAGCGTTGCCGGGACAGGGTATAACACCGGGGAGCTGTTTTTT.

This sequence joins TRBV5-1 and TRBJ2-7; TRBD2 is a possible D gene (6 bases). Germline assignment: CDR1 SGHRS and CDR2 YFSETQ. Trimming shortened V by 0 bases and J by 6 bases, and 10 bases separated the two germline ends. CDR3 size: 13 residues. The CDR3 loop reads CASSLGWGLEQYF. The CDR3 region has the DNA TGCGCCAGCAGCTTGGGGTGGGGACTCGAGCAGTACTTC.